Below, 27 T cell receptor beta chains from the same sample are listed, as sequenced in a study of shared clonotypes between healthy human individuals. Naive CD8 isolation took CD45RO-negative cells positively selected for CCR7 and excluded terminally differentiated effector memory CD45RA+ cells. This table comes from immunoSEQ multiplex PCR, and its TCRdb copy is limited to in-frame clones, with some not included. In the table there are about 680,000 clones, about 92% of which are singletons. The sequencing input was naive CD8+ T cells sorted from blood. These receptors all come from a young man in good health.

This chain connects TRBV7-9 to TRBJ2-5; D unresolved. V shed 5 bases and J shed 3 bases, with 10 bases lying between them. Germline V CDR1 and CDR2: SEHNR, FQNEAQ (reference sequence). The length of the CDR3 is 13 residues. CDR3 loop: CASSPSNKETQYF. CDR3 coding DNA: TGTGCCAGCAGCCCGTCAAATAAAGAGACCCAGTACTTC.

The CDR3 loop reads CASSQGGIPGNEQFF. The CDR3 DNA follows: TGTGCCAGCAGCCAGGGGGGGATACCTGGCAATGAGCAGTTCTTC. The chain uses TRBV14 and TRBJ2-1; 7 bases align to TRBD2. Trimming cost V 3 bases and J 6 bases; bases outside gene matches: 8. Germline assignment: CDR1 SGHDN and CDR2 FVKESK. CDR3 size: 15 residues.

The chain carries TRBV9 and TRBJ2-1, with 11 nucleotides matching TRBD1. The CDR3 has 16 amino acids. After removal of 3 bases from V and 7 bases from J, the junction contained 9 bases not matched to a gene. The germline gives CDR1 SGDLS, CDR2 YYNGEE. The CDR3: CASSGRDRGIVNEQFF. DNA of the CDR3: TGTGCCAGCAGCGGAAGGGACAGGGGGATTGTAAATGAGCAGTTCTTC.

This chain links TRBV4-2 with TRBJ1-1; D gene uncertain. Trimming removed 4 bases from V and 5 bases from J, with 17 bases in between. Per the germline V gene, CDR1 is LGHNA and CDR2 is YNFKEQ. This CDR3 has 15 amino acids. CDR3 DNA: TGTGCCAGCAGCCTCCTGATGACGGGCGGGACTGAAGCTTTCTTT. It codes for CASSLLMTGGTEAFF.

The chain links TRBV5-1 to TRBJ2-5; D is unclear. V lost 5 bases to trimming and J lost 3 bases, with 11 bases between them. The CDR3 is 13 residues long. The germline gives CDR1 SGHRS, CDR2 YFSETQ. For the CDR3, the DNA is TGCGCCAGCAGAATGTCAGGAGAAGAGACCCAGTACTTC. Translating gives CASRMSGEETQYF.

The chain joins TRBV7-9 to TRBJ2-2; D remains ambiguous. Germline V gene sequence: CDR1 SEHNR, CDR2 FQNEAQ (reference sequence). The CDR3 loop spans 13 amino acids. V was clipped by 6 bases and J by 6 bases, with 11 bases between them. The CDR3 bases are TGTGCCAGCAGTAATCGGGTTTCCGGGGAGCTGTTTTTT. Protein product: CASSNRVSGELFF.

This clone was counted once. Distinct nucleotide sequences in the sample also encode this CDR3. V usage is TRBV27 and J usage is TRBJ2-7, with D possibly called TRBD1 or TRBD2 (5 bases each). Germline lookup yields CDR1 MNHEY and CDR2 SMNVEV (reference sequence). CDR3 size: 13 residues. The ends were cut back, 2 bases at V and 4 bases at J, with 9 bases in the middle. The CDR3 spells CASSLGGRYEQYF. The CDR3 DNA reads TGTGCCAGCAGTTTAGGGGGTCGGTACGAGCAGTACTTC.

The chain carries TRBV6-5 and TRBJ1-4; D not resolved. The CDR3 consists of 16 residues. Trimming took off 2 bases at V and 0 bases at J, with 10 bases between the two ends. Germline lookup yields CDR1 MNHEY and CDR2 SVGAGI. DNA for the CDR3: TGTGCCAGCAGTTACCACTCGACTTCAACTAATGAAAAACTGTTTTTT. Protein product: CASSYHSTSTNEKLFF.

V gene TRBV2 combines with J gene TRBJ2-5, with D maybe TRBD2 (6 bases). Germline values: CDR1 SNHLY, CDR2 FYNNEI. Trimming removed 1 base from V and 9 bases from J, with 6 bases in between. This CDR3 has 11 amino acids. The CDR3 bases are TGTGCCAGCAGTGAAGGGGAGGCCCAGTACTTC. This encodes CASSEGEAQYF.

This chain joins TRBV18 and TRBJ2-7, with D perhaps matching TRBD2 (7 bases). V was clipped by 0 bases and J by 7 bases, with 10 bases between them. The CDR3 is made up of 13 amino acids. Germline V gene data show CDR1 as KGHSH and CDR2 as LQKENI. For the CDR3, the DNA is TGTGCCAGCTCACCACCGAAGGGGGGGGAGCAGTACTTC. It encodes CASSPPKGGEQYF.

The rearrangement joins TRBV14 to TRBJ2-7; TRBD1 aligns across 10 bases. The CDR3 sequence is 15 residues long. The ends lost 1 base at V and 2 bases at J; junction bases unmatched: 2. CDR1 is SGHDN and CDR2 is FVKESK in the germline V gene. The chain's CDR3 is CASSQVDRGPYEQYF. CDR3 coding DNA: TGTGCCAGCAGCCAAGTTGACAGGGGGCCCTACGAGCAGTACTTC.

The chain joins TRBV7-9 to TRBJ2-5; D not resolved. There are 14 residues in the CDR3. Trimming removed 5 bases from V and 6 bases from J, with 16 bases in between. Looked up from germline, CDR1 is SEHNR and CDR2 is FQNEAQ (reference sequence). CDR3 coding DNA: TGTGCCAGCAGCAGAATCGCAGCCGGAAAGACCCAGTACTTC. The encoded protein is CASSRIAAGKTQYF.

Comments on this clone: This sample includes further DNA sequences coding for the same CDR3. The gene calls are TRBV7-2 and TRBJ1-1; TRBD1 agrees at 8 bases. The CDR3 contains 15 residues. V trimming: 2 bases; J trimming: 1 base; junction bases outside the gene matches: 3. CDR1 and CDR2 (germline): SGHTA, FQGNSA. CDR3 sequence reads: CASSLNRGKNTEAFF. CDR3 bases: TGTGCCAGCAGCTTAAACAGGGGGAAGAACACTGAAGCTTTCTTT.

The genes are TRBV11-2 and TRBJ1-1; D gene uncertain. Germline CDR1 and CDR2: SGHAT and FQNNGV. Deletions cut 6 bases from V and 7 bases from J, with 18 bases between. The CDR3 runs to 14 residues. CDR3 region: CASSSQVPMSEAFF. As DNA, the CDR3 is TGTGCCAGCAGTTCTCAAGTTCCGATGAGTGAAGCTTTCTTT.

The chain links TRBV9 to TRBJ2-1, with a possible D match to TRBD2 (5 bases). Between the trimmed V and J ends, which lost 6 bases and 1 base, there was a span of 14 bases. The germline CDR1 and CDR2 sequences are SGDLS and YYNGEE. The CDR3 totals 15 residues. The CDR3 protein is CASNSDGDSYNEQFF. CDR3 bases: TGTGCCAGCAACTCAGACGGGGATTCCTACAATGAGCAGTTCTTC.

V and J are TRBV29-1 and TRBJ1-4; 7 bases match TRBD1. V shed 7 bases and J 13 bases; nucleotides not matched to a gene: 6. The CDR3 loop spans 10 amino acids. CDR1 is SQVTM and CDR2 is ANQGSEA in the germline V gene. CDR3 sequence (DNA): TGCAGCGCACAGGGGACGGGACTGTTTTTT. Residues: CSAQGTGLFF.

J is TRBJ2-7 and V is TRBV5-6, with 11 bases fitting TRBD1. Unmatched junction bases numbered 3, after V lost 2 bases and J lost 5 bases. This CDR3 comprises 14 residues. The V gene's germline CDR1 is SGHDT and CDR2 YYEEEE. CDR3: CASSLGQGANEQYF. The CDR3 DNA reads TGTGCCAGCAGCTTAGGACAGGGGGCCAACGAGCAGTACTTC.

CDR3 nucleotide sequence: TGTGCCAGCAGAGAGGGCGCGGGGGCGCAGTACTTC. As protein: CASREGAGAQYF. The V call is TRBV27, the J call TRBJ2-7; D perhaps matches TRBD2 (7 bases). Trimming removed 6 bases at V and 9 bases at J, with 15 bases between. The germline CDR1 and CDR2 sequences are MNHEY and SMNVEV (reference sequence). The CDR3 covers 12 residues.

Written as DNA, the CDR3 is TGTGCCAGCAGTTTGCTAGCGGGAGGGCATGAGCAGTTCTTC. Translated, it gives CASSLLAGGHEQFF. The chain carries TRBV27 and TRBJ2-1, with 12 bases that match TRBD2. With V trimmed by 3 bases and J by 8 bases, 2 bases remained unmatched. CDR1 and CDR2 (germline): MNHEY, SMNVEV (reference sequence). The CDR3 consists of 14 residues.

Written as DNA, the CDR3 is TGTGCCAGCAGTTTAGGGTTGGCTAGCGGGAGCAATGAGCAGTTCTTC. Protein product: CASSLGLASGSNEQFF. The chain links TRBV27 to TRBJ2-1; the match to TRBD2 covers 10 bases. This CDR3 has 16 residues. J was trimmed by 6 bases and V by 2 bases; bases with no gene match: 7. Germline lookup yields CDR1 MNHEY and CDR2 SMNVEV (reference sequence).

The V gene is TRBV2, the J gene TRBJ1-1, with 7 bases matching TRBD1. Germline CDR1 and CDR2: SNHLY and FYNNEI. This CDR3 spans 16 amino acids. Losses at the gene ends were 0 bases for V and 2 bases for J; bases not matched to a gene: 6. This chain's CDR3 is CASSEAPQGPNTEAFF. The CDR3 DNA sequence: TGTGCCAGCAGTGAAGCTCCACAGGGGCCTAACACTGAAGCTTTCTTT.

This clone has only one observation. The chain links TRBV27 to TRBJ1-5; D is possibly TRBD1 (6 bases). CDR3 size: 13 residues. Germline CDR1 and CDR2: MNHEY and SMNVEV (reference sequence). V lost 8 bases to trimming and J lost 6 bases, with 14 bases between them. CDR3 nucleotides: TGTGCCAGCGCTTCAGGGGTTTTTCAGCCCCAGCATTTT. Translating gives CASASGVFQPQHF.

V is TRBV27 and J is TRBJ2-7, with D possibly matching TRBD2 (6 bases). Trimming shortened V by 5 bases and J by 0 bases, and 17 bases separated the two germline ends. The CDR3 loop spans 16 amino acids. CDR1 is MNHEY, CDR2 SMNVEV, per germline (reference sequence). The CDR3 here is CASSRVADMSSYEQYF. The CDR3 nucleotides read TGTGCCAGCAGTAGAGTAGCGGACATGAGCTCCTACGAGCAGTACTTC.

In this sample, this clone turned up once. The chain recombines TRBV6-6 with TRBJ2-7, with D uncertain. Germline CDR1 is MNHNY and CDR2 is SVGAGI (reference sequence). The CDR3 length is 12 residues. Trimming took 6 bases from V and 3 from J, leaving 9 bases between them. Written as DNA, the CDR3 is TGTGCCAGCAGCCCCCGAGGCTACGAGCAGTACTTC. Translation: CASSPRGYEQYF.

The rearrangement uses TRBV5-6 and TRBJ2-2; D possibly uses TRBD1 or TRBD2 (5 bases each). Trimming removed 4 bases from V and 2 bases from J, with 12 bases in between. The germline gives CDR1 SGHDT, CDR2 YYEEEE. The CDR3 consists of 15 residues. CDR3 amino acids: CASSPGTDNTGELFF. Written as DNA, the CDR3 is TGTGCCAGCAGCCCCGGGACGGACAACACCGGGGAGCTGTTTTTT. Full variable domain (outside the CDR3, taken from reference TRBV5-6 and TRBJ2-2): DAGVTQSPTHLIKTRGQQVTLRCSPKSGHDTVSWYQQALGQGPQFIFQYYEEEERQRGNFPDRFSGHQFPNYSSELNVNALLLGDSALYLCASSPGTDNTGELFFGEGSRLTVL.

J is TRBJ2-3 and V is TRBV27, with 9 positions matching TRBD2. Germline assignment: CDR1 MNHEY and CDR2 SMNVEV (reference sequence). The junction had 8 bases not matched to a gene; V was cut back by 7 bases and J by 3 bases. The CDR3 sequence is 15 residues long. The CDR3 reads CASNVAGAVTDTQYF. Written as DNA, the CDR3 is TGTGCCAGCAATGTAGCGGGAGCGGTTACAGATACGCAGTATTTT.

The chain has TRBV9 and TRBJ2-7; D may correspond to TRBD1 or TRBD2 (5 bases each). The CDR3 consists of 11 residues. With 2 bases removed from V and 7 bases from J, the gap between germline ends came to 7 bases. In germline, CDR1 is SGDLS, CDR2 YYNGEE. The CDR3 loop reads CASSVGAEQYF. Here the CDR3 DNA reads TGTGCCAGCAGCGTCGGGGCGGAGCAGTACTTC.